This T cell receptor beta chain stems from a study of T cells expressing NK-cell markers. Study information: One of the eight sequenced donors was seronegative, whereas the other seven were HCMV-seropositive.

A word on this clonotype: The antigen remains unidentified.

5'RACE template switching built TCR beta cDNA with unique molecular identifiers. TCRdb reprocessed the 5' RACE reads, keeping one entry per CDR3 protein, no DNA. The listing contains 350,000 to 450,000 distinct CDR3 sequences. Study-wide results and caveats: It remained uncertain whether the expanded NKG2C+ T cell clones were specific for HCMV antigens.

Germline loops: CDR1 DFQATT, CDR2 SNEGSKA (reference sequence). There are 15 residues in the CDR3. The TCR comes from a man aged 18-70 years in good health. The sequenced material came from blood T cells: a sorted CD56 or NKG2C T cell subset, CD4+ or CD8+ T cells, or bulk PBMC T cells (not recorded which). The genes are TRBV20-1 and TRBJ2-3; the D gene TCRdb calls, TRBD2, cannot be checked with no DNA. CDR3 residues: CSARARGGAGDTQYF.